This TCR beta chain was recorded in a study of shared clonotypes between healthy human individuals. General observations from the study: Several donors shared approximately 5% of their naive CD4 clonotypes.

Between the trimmed V and J ends, which lost 1 base and 6 bases, there was a span of 7 bases. CDR1 SQVTM and CDR2 ANQGSEA come from the germline V gene. The CDR3 totals 11 residues. Generated by immunoSEQ multiplex PCR, the TCRdb table keeps only in-frame clones and is missing some. The sample shows about 1.5 million clones, roughly 95% of them seen only once. This clone was found once. Its antigen remains unknown. Adults of Caucasian background living in Nashville, Tennessee made up all donors. The V and J genes are TRBV29-1 and TRBJ2-7; D is undetermined. This TCR derives from a man aged 25 to 40 in good health. Specimen: naive CD4+ T cells sorted from blood. As to subset: CD45RA+ positively selected. DNA for the CDR3: TGCAGCGTTGAAGCCTGGGGCGAGCAGTACTTC. The encoded protein is CSVEAWGEQYF.